The entry below describes one T cell receptor beta chain. Antigen specificity is unknown. After constant-region reverse-primer amplification, full-length variable regions underwent semi-nested PCR with Nested Universal Primer A. TCRdb redid the calling of the 5' RACE reads with MiXCR, one entry per CDR3 protein. This sample has approximately 53,000 distinct CDR3 sequences, with roughly 28% found just once. Whole-study findings and limits: Tumor memory CD4+ T cell TCR gene usage was found to cluster with blood and lymph node memory CD4+ cells and with lymph node naive CD4+ cells. Larger-cohort validation covered only one TCR beta V-J rearrangement.

Memory CD4+ T cells were sorted as CD4+CD45RO+CD25- cells. The V and J ends lost 2 bases and 3 bases respectively, with 14 bases between them. The length of the CDR3 is 16 residues. CDR1 and CDR2 (germline): SGHTA, FQGTGA. The rearrangement links TRBV7-3 to TRBJ2-1; D may be TRBD2 (5 bases). This sequence was found in a female donor with breast cancer. Material for sequencing was tumor-infiltrating memory CD4+ T cells sorted from the breast tumor. The subset: memory CD4+ T cells, CD4+CD45RO+CD25-. CDR3 in DNA: TGTGCCAGCAGCTTAGAGGCTAGCCCTCTCTACAATGAGCAGTTCTTC. Translation: CASSLEASPLYNEQFF.